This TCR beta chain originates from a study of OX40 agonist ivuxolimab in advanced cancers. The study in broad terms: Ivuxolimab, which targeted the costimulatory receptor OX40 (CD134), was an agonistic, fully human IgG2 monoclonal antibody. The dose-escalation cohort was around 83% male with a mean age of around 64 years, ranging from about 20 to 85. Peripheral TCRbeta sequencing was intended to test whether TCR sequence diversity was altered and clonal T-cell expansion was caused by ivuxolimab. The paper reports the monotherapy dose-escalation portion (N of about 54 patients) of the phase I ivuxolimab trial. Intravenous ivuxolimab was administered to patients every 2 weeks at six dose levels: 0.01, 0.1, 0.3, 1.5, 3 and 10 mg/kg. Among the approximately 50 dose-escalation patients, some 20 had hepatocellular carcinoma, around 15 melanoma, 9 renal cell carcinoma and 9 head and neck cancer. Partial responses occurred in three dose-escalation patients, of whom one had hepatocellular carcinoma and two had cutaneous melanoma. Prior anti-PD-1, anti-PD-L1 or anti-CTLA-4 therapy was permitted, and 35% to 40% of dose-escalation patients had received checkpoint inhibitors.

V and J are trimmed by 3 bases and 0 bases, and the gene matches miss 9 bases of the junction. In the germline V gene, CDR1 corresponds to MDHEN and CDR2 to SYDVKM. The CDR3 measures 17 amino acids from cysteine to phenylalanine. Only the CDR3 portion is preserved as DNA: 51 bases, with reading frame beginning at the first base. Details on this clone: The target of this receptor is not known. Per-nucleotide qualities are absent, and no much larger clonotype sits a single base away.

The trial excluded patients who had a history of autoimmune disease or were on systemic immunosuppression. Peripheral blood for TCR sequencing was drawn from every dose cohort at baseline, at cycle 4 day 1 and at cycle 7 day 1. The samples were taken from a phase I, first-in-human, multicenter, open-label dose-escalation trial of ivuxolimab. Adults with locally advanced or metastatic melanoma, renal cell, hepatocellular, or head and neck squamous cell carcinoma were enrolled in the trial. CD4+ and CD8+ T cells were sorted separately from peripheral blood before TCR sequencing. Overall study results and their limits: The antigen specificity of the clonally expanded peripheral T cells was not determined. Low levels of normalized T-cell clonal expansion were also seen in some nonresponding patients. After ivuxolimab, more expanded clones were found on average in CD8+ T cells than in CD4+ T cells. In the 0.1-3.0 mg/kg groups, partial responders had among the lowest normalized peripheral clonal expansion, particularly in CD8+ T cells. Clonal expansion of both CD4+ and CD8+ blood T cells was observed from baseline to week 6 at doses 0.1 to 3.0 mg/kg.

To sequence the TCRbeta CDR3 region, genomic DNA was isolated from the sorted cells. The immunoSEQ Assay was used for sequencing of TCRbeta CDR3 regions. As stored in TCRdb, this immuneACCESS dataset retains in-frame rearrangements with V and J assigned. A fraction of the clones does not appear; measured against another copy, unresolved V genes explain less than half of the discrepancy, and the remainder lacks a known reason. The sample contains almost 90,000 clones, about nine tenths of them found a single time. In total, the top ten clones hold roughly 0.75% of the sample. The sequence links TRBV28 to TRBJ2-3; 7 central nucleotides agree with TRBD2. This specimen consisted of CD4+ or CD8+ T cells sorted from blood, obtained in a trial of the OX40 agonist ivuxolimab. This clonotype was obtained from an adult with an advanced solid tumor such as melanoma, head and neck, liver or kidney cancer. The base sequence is TGTGCCAGCAGTTTCGGAGGGGCTAGCGGAAGCACAGATACGCAGTATTTT. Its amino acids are CASSFGGASGSTDTQYF.